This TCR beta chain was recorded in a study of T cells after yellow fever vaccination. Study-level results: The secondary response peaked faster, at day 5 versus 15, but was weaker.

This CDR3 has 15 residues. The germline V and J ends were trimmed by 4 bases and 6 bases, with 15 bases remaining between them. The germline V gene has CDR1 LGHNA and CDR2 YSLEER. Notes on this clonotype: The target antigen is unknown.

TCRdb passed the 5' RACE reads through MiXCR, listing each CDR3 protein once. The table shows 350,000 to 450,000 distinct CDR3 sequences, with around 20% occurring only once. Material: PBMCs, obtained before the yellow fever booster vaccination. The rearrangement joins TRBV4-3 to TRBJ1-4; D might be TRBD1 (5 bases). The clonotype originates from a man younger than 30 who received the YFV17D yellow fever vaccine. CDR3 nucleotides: TGCGCCAGCAGCCCGAGCGGGGGTGGTGATGAAAAACTGTTTTTT. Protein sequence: CASSPSGGGDEKLFF.